Below are 20 T cell receptor beta chains sequenced from a single sample in a study of cytomegalovirus exposure and HLA in healthy donors. A multiplex PCR was run with 60 Vbeta primers and 13 Jbeta primers. Some clones are missing from TCRdb's copy, which holds only in-frame ones; the method was immunoSEQ multiplex PCR. This table holds 100,000 or so clones, roughly 81% found once. The sequenced sample was PBMCs. These TCRs come from a middle-aged man in good health and CMV-seronegative.

This clone appeared a few times. Other DNA sequences in the same sample also yield this CDR3. The chain employs TRBV15 and TRBJ1-5; D uncertain. Germline-derived CDR1 and CDR2 are LNHNV and YYDKDF (reference sequence). The CDR3 runs 15 residues. Trimming took 5 bases from V and 2 from J, leaving 13 bases between them. As DNA, the CDR3 is TGTGCCACCAGCCCCCGTCGGGGTGGCAATCAGCCCCAGCATTTT. This gives the protein CATSPRRGGNQPQHF.

This sequence joins TRBV5-1 and TRBJ2-1, with 8 positions matching TRBD1. CDR1 SGHRS and CDR2 YFSETQ come from the germline V gene. V lost 4 bases, J lost 5 bases, and 5 bases stayed unmatched. The CDR3 has 14 residues. This CDR3 reads CASSLRTGNNEQFF. The CDR3, as DNA: TGCGCCAGCAGCCTCCGGACAGGGAACAATGAGCAGTTCTTC.

This rearrangement joins TRBV6-6 to TRBJ2-7; D unresolved. The CDR3 runs to 12 residues. Germline loops: CDR1 MNHNY, CDR2 SVGAGI (reference sequence). The V gene lost 6 bases and the J gene lost 6 bases, with 12 bases spanning the gap. The CDR3 reads CASSNPRFEQYF. CDR3 coding DNA: TGTGCCAGCAGCAACCCCCGGTTCGAGCAGTACTTC.

This clone showed up just once. This chain connects TRBV6-5 to TRBJ2-4; tentative D call: TRBD1 (5 bases). The ends were cut back, 5 bases at V and 9 bases at J, with 17 bases in the middle. Germline CDR1 MNHEY, CDR2 SVGAGI. The CDR3 covers 14 residues. The CDR3 DNA reads TGTGCCAGCAGTCCAAAGACAGTAAACAGCATTCAGTACTTC. Amino acid sequence: CASSPKTVNSIQYF.

The V and J genes are TRBV19 and TRBJ2-3, with 12 bases aligning to TRBD2. The ends lost 5 bases at V and 2 bases at J; junction bases unmatched: 5. Germline-derived CDR1 and CDR2 are LNHDA and SQIVND (reference sequence). The CDR3 length is 16 residues. The CDR3 spells CASSQTSGGLTDTQYF. In nucleotides, the CDR3 is TGTGCCAGTAGTCAGACTAGCGGGGGCCTCACAGATACGCAGTATTTT. Together with reference TRBV19 and TRBJ2-3, the CDR3 gives the full variable domain: DGGITQSPKYLFRKEGQNVTLSCEQNLNHDAMYWYRQDPGQGLRLIYYSQIVNDFQKGDIAEGYSVSREKKESFPLTVTSAQKNPTAFYLCASSQTSGGLTDTQYFGPGTRLTVL.

The chain joins TRBV5-4 to TRBJ1-2; perhaps TRBD1 as D (5 bases). The V gene lost 4 bases and the J gene lost 4 bases, with 11 bases spanning the gap. Germline V gene lookup returns CDR1 SGHNT and CDR2 YYREEE (reference sequence). The CDR3 has 13 residues. In nucleotides, the CDR3 is TGTGCCAGCAGCGTGGGACTTCTCTATGGCTACACCTTC. The encoded protein is CASSVGLLYGYTF.

The chain couples TRBV19 to TRBJ2-7; D is possibly TRBD2 (6 bases). V gave up 0 bases and J gave up 4 bases, with 13 bases separating them. This CDR3 has 15 amino acids. Germline assignment: CDR1 LNHDA and CDR2 SQIVND (reference sequence). The CDR3 bases are TGTGCCAGTAGTATAGAGGCGGGGTTTAGGTACGAGCAGTACTTC. This gives the protein CASSIEAGFRYEQYF.

This clone was counted a few times. This chain connects TRBV28 to TRBJ2-2; TRBD1 might be the D (5 bases). This CDR3 region has 15 residues. CDR1 and CDR2 from the germline V gene are MDHEN and SYDVKM. V was pared by 4 bases and J by 1 base, with 10 bases between. CDR3 DNA sequence: TGTGCCAGCAGTTATTTCAGGGTGAACACCGGGGAGCTGTTTTTT. Its protein product is CASSYFRVNTGELFF.

The chain carries TRBV18 and TRBJ1-2; D unclear. Looked up from germline, CDR1 is KGHSH and CDR2 is LQKENI. The CDR3 runs 16 residues. Trimming pared 2 bases from V and 0 bases from J, leaving 13 bases between. The CDR3 coding sequence is TGTGCCAGCTCACCAACTACGAGTTCCTCTAACTATGGCTACACCTTC. Protein sequence: CASSPTTSSSNYGYTF. The full variable domain, rest sourced from reference TRBV18 and TRBJ1-2, is NAGVMQNPRHLVRRRGQEARLRCSPMKGHSHVYWYRQLPEEGLKFMVYLQKENIIDESGMPKERFSAEFPKEGPSILRIQQVVRGDSAAYFCASSPTTSSSNYGYTFGSGTRLTVV.

V usage is TRBV5-1 and J usage is TRBJ2-2, with a tentative D call TRBD2 (7 bases). CDR1 SGHRS and CDR2 YFSETQ come from the germline V gene. This CDR3 has 14 amino acids. V was shortened by 7 bases and J by 4 bases, with 14 bases between the two germline ends. CDR3 in amino acids: CASRGALGTGELFF. The CDR3 DNA reads TGCGCCAGCCGGGGGGCCCTAGGCACCGGGGAGCTGTTTTTT.

This clone showed up just a few times. The CDR3 sequence is CASSSGGQNIQYF. CDR3 sequence (DNA): TGTGCCAGCAGCTCGGGGGGGCAAAACATTCAGTACTTC. This chain uses TRBV6-5 with TRBJ2-4, with 8 bases lining up with TRBD2. CDR3 size: 13 residues. Germline CDR1 and CDR2: MNHEY and SVGAGI. The V segment lost 6 bases and the J segment 5 bases; nucleotides outside the gene matches: 3.

In regard to this clone: At one boundary the junction diverges from the germline segment, which might be a read error. This chain links TRBV11-2 with TRBJ2-7, with D maybe TRBD2 (5 bases). Germline CDR1 SGHAT, CDR2 FQNNGV. This CDR3 has 15 amino acids. CDR3 residues: CASSLDHQLAYEQYF. CDR3 DNA sequence: TGTGCCAGCAGTTTAGACCACCAACTAGCCTACGAGCAGTACTTC.

The chain is built from TRBV6-6 and TRBJ2-5, with 9 bases lining up with TRBD2. Judging by the DNA end, TRBJ2-7 fits better; the J call may be wrong. The CDR3 loop spans 12 amino acids. Germline V CDR1 and CDR2: MNHNY, SVGAGI (reference sequence). The chain's CDR3 is CASRGTSREQYF. The CDR3 region has the DNA TGTGCCAGCAGGGGGACTAGCCGCGAGCAGTACTTC.

The chain recombines TRBV4-2 with TRBJ2-5; D is possibly TRBD2 (6 bases). V lost 0 bases and J 7 bases, leaving 12 bases between the germline ends. The germline V gene encodes CDR1 LGHNA and CDR2 YNFKEQ. The CDR3 is 14 amino acids. The CDR3: CASSQEREVVTQYF. As DNA, the CDR3 is TGTGCCAGCAGCCAAGAGAGGGAGGTTGTGACCCAGTACTTC.

The V call is TRBV6-4, the J call TRBJ1-2; TRBD1 aligns across 10 bases. The germline V gene has CDR1 MRHNA and CDR2 SNTAGT. V was clipped by 5 bases and J by 6 bases; unmatched bases: 9. This CDR3 comprises 15 residues. This chain's CDR3 is CASSWTGGSLDGYTF. The DNA of the CDR3 is TGTGCCAGCAGTTGGACAGGGGGGAGCTTAGATGGCTACACCTTC.

The rearrangement uses TRBV5-3 and TRBJ1-1; D uncertain. TRBV5-3 counts as an open reading frame of uncertain function. V lost 4 bases and J lost 7, with 11 bases in between. This CDR3 spans 12 amino acids. CDR3 protein: CARSVPRSEAFF. The CDR3 DNA sequence: TGTGCCAGAAGCGTCCCAAGGAGTGAAGCTTTCTTT.

The rearrangement joins TRBV4-2 to TRBJ1-3; D gene ambiguous. CDR3 size: 17 residues. V was cut by 0 bases and J by 2 bases, with 14 bases left in between. Germline values: CDR1 LGHNA, CDR2 YNFKEQ. The CDR3 spells CASSQENSRPAGNTIYF. CDR3 in DNA: TGTGCCAGCAGCCAAGAAAATTCGCGGCCAGCTGGAAACACCATATATTTT.

The J gene is TRBJ1-1, the V gene TRBV18; possibly TRBD1 for D (5 bases). The ends were cut back, 6 bases at V and 1 base at J, with 9 bases in the middle. The CDR3 has 13 amino acids. CDR1 is KGHSH, CDR2 LQKENI, per germline. CDR3 in amino acids: CASSLGQNTEAFF. CDR3 nucleotides: TGTGCCAGCTCCCTCGGACAGAACACTGAAGCTTTCTTT.

This clone was observed a single time. The junction differs from germline at one of its ends, possibly a read error. The gene calls are TRBV6-1 and TRBJ2-2; TRBD1 agrees at 9 bases. The germline CDR1 and CDR2 sequences are MNHNS and SASEGT. This CDR3 spans 15 amino acids. The DNA for the CDR3 is TGTGCCAGCAGGGAAGACAGGGGGAGGACCGGGGAGCTGTTTTTT. Its translation: CASREDRGRTGELFF.

As for this clone: A junction end diverges from the germline sequence, so it may reflect a read error. Other DNA sequences in this specimen translate into the identical CDR3. This rearrangement joins TRBV2 to TRBJ1-5; possible D gene TRBD1, 6 bases. The CDR3 is made up of 13 amino acids. Germline assignment: CDR1 SNHLY and CDR2 FYNNEI. CDR3 in DNA: TGTGCCAGCAGTGATCTGCCTTCGGGACAATCAGTTTTT. Amino acid sequence: CASSDLPSGQSVF.